The present entry profiles one TCR beta chain with its context. Its target is unknown. This entry belongs to a study of shared clonotypes between healthy human individuals. Findings of the study overall: Clonotype sharing across several donors was observed for about 5.5% of naive CD4 clonotypes. At large depth, rarefaction still showed sorted-subset sequencing to be incomplete.

All the donors were Caucasian adults who lived in Nashville, Tennessee. CD45RA+ naive and CD45RA-negative memory subsets were separated from CD4+ cells. Germline CDR1 SGHRS, CDR2 YFSETQ. CDR3 length equals 17 residues. V lost 5 bases, J lost 5 bases, and 25 bases lay in between. Sequencing was performed with immunoSEQ multiplex PCR; in TCRdb, only in-frame clones are kept and a portion is missing. The sample has 980,000 or so clones, 60% to 85% seen once. The sample taken for sequencing was memory CD4+ T cells sorted from blood. Described subset: CD45RA-negative fraction. The chain employs TRBV5-1 and TRBJ2-5; no reliable D call. This sequence was found in a man younger than 35 in good health. The CDR3 protein is CASSQPPAGLRMETQYF. The CDR3 DNA reads TGCGCCAGCAGTCAACCCCCGGCCGGGTTAAGGATGGAGACCCAGTACTTC.